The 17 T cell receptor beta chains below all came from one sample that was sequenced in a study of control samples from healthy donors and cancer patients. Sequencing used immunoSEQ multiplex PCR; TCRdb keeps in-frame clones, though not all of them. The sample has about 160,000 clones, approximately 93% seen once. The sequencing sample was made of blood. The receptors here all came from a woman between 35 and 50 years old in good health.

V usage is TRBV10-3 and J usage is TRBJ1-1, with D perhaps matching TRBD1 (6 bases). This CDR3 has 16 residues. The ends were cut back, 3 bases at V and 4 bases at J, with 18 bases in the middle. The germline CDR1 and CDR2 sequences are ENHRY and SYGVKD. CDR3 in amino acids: CAISELTGKQATEAFF. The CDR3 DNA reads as TGTGCCATCAGTGAATTGACAGGCAAGCAGGCCACTGAAGCTTTCTTT.

Written as DNA, the CDR3 is TGTGCCAGCAGCTTAGTTGGAACAGTTAATGAAAAACTGTTTTTT. The encoded protein is CASSLVGTVNEKLFF. The V gene is TRBV11-2, the J gene TRBJ1-4; D is unresolved. This CDR3 is 15 amino acids long. V was clipped by 1 base and J by 4 bases, with 10 bases between them. The germline CDR1 and CDR2 sequences are SGHAT and FQNNGV.

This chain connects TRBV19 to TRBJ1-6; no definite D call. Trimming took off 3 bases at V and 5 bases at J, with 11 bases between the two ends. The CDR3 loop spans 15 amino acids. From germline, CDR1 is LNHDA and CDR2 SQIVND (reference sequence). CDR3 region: CASSMGRLDNSPLHF. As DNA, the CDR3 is TGTGCCAGTAGTATGGGCCGACTTGATAATTCACCCCTCCACTTT.

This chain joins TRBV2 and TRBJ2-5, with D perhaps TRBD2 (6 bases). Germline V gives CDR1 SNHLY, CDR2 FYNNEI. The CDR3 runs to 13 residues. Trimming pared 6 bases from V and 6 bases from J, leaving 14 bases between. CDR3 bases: TGTGCCAGCAGGGAGGGAGGTGGGAAGACCCAGTACTTC. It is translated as CASREGGGKTQYF.

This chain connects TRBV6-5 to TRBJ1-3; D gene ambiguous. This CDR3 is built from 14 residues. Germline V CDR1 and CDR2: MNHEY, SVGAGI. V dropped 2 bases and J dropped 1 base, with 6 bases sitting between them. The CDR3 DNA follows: TGTGCCAGCAGTTACGCGTCATCTGGAAACACCATATATTTT. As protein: CASSYASSGNTIYF.

The CDR3 nucleotides are TGTGCCAGCAGCTTAGGCCCTTCGGCAGGCTATGGCTACACCTTC. This sequence encodes CASSLGPSAGYGYTF. The chain carries TRBV13 and TRBJ1-2; D unresolved. V was trimmed by 0 bases and J by 4 bases, leaving 12 bases between them. Germline V gene lookup returns CDR1 PRHDT and CDR2 FYEKMQ (reference sequence). The CDR3 is 15 residues long.

The CDR3 DNA reads TGTGCCAGCAGCCCTGACCCGACAGGGACGAGGGAAAAACTGTTTTTT. Translation gives CASSPDPTGTREKLFF. J is TRBJ1-4 and V is TRBV6-2 or TRBV6-3, with TRBD1 matching 7 bases. Trimming removed 6 bases from V and 8 bases from J; junction bases left unmatched: 15. Germline V CDR1 and CDR2: MNHEY, SVGEGT. CDR3 length equals 16 residues.

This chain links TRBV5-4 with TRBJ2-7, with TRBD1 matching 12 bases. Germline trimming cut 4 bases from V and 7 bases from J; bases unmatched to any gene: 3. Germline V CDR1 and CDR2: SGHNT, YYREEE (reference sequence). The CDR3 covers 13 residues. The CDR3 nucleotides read TGTGCCAGCAGCCGGGACAGGGGGCAAGAGCAGTACTTC. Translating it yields CASSRDRGQEQYF. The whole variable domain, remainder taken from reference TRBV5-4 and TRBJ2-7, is ETGVTQSPTHLIKTRGQQVTLRCSSQSGHNTVSWYQQALGQGPQFIFQYYREEENGRGNFPPRFSGLQFPNYSSELNVNALELDDSALYLCASSRDRGQEQYFGPGTRLTVT.

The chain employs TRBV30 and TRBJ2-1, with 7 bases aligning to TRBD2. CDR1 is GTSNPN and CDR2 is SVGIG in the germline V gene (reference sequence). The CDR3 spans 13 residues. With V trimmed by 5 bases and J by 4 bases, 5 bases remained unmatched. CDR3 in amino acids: CAWASGGYNEQFF. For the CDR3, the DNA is TGTGCCTGGGCCTCGGGGGGATACAATGAGCAGTTCTTC.

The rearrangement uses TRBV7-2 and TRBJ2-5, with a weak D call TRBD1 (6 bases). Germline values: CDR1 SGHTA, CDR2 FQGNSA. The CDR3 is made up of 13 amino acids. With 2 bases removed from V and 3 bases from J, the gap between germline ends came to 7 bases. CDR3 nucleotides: TGTGCCAGCAGCTTACAGGGGAAAGAGACCCAGTACTTC. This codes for CASSLQGKETQYF.

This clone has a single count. The CDR3 nucleotides are TGCGCCAGCGGACCTCGACCCACAGATACGCAGTATTTT. This gives the protein CASGPRPTDTQYF. The chain combines TRBV4-1 with TRBJ2-3; D uncertain. The ends were cut back, 8 bases at V and 2 bases at J, with 11 bases in the middle. The CDR3 runs to 13 residues. Germline V gene lookup returns CDR1 MGHRA and CDR2 YSYEKL.

The CDR3 loop reads CASSIAFPDTQYF. The DNA of the CDR3 is TGTGCCAGTAGTATAGCCTTCCCAGATACGCAGTATTTT. The chain is built from TRBV19 and TRBJ2-3; D is unclear. Germline V CDR1 and CDR2: LNHDA, SQIVND (reference sequence). This CDR3 region has 13 residues. Trimming left V 1 base short and J 4 bases short, with 6 bases between. Drawing the rest from reference TRBV19 and TRBJ2-3, the complete variable domain is DGGITQSPKYLFRKEGQNVTLSCEQNLNHDAMYWYRQDPGQGLRLIYYSQIVNDFQKGDIAEGYSVSREKKESFPLTVTSAQKNPTAFYLCASSIAFPDTQYFGPGTRLTVL.

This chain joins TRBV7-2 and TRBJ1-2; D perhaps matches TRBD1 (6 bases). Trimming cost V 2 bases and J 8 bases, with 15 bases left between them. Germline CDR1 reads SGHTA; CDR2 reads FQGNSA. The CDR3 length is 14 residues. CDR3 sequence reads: CASSLSGQGRGYTF. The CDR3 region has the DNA TGTGCCAGCAGCTTATCTGGGCAGGGGAGAGGCTACACCTTC.

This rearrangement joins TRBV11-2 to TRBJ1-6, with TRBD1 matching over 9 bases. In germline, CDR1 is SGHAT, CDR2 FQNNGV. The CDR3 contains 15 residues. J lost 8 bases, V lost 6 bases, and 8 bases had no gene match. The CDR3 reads CASSNRGRGDSPLHF. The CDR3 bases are TGTGCCAGCAGTAACAGGGGGCGAGGGGATTCACCCCTCCACTTT.

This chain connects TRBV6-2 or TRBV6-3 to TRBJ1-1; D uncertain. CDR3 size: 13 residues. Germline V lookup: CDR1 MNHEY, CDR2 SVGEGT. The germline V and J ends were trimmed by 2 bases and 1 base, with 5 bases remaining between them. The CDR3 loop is CASSYITNTEAFF. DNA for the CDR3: TGTGCCAGCAGTTACATCACGAACACTGAAGCTTTCTTT.

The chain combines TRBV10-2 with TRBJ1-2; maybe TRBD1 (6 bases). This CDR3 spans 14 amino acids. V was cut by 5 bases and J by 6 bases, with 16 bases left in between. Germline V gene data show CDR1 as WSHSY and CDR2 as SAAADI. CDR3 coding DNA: TGCGCCAGCAGTAACAGGGTATCCCTGCATGGCTACACCTTC. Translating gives CASSNRVSLHGYTF.

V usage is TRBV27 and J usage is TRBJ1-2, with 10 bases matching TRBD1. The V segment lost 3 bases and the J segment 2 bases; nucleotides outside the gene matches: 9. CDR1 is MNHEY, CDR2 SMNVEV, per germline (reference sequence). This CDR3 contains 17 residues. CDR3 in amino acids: CASSFMRQGASNYGYTF. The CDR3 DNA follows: TGTGCCAGCAGTTTCATGAGACAGGGGGCATCCAACTATGGCTACACCTTC.